Presented here are 13 T cell receptor beta chains from one specimen sequenced in a study of T cell clonotyping in hematopoietic cell transplantation. Time point here: recipient sample about 28 days before transplant, after cytoreduction. TCRdb's table, derived via immunoSEQ multiplex PCR, lists solely in-frame clones and lacks some. The sample contains about 36,000 clones, 90% to 95% of which appear only once. The sample in question was peripheral blood mononuclear cells, obtained before stem cell transplant. The receptors come from a man aged 40-50 years with chronic myeloid leukemia. Some clones in this sample may be carry-over from other donors' samples.

The CDR3 loop is CAISRSGEGYTGELFF. DNA for the CDR3: TGTGCCATCAGCCGATCAGGGGAAGGGTACACCGGGGAGCTGTTTTTT. The chain has TRBV10-3 and TRBJ2-2; D might be TRBD1 (6 bases). CDR3 size: 16 residues. V shed 6 bases and J shed 3 bases, with 17 bases lying between them. The germline V gene has CDR1 ENHRY and CDR2 SYGVKD.

V gene TRBV4-1 combines with J gene TRBJ1-6; possibly TRBD1 for D (5 bases). This CDR3 has 16 residues. Germline V lookup: CDR1 MGHRA, CDR2 YSYEKL. Trimming left V 4 bases short and J 7 bases short, with 17 bases between. The CDR3 protein is CASSPTRTLPNSPLHF. The CDR3 DNA is TGCGCCAGCAGCCCCACCCGGACACTCCCGAATTCACCCCTCCACTTT.

This chain links TRBV7-9 with TRBJ2-3; D remains ambiguous. Germline lookup yields CDR1 SEHNR and CDR2 FQNEAQ (reference sequence). The V end was cut by 3 bases, the J end by 1 base, with 5 bases between. There are 13 residues in the CDR3. The CDR3 DNA reads TGTGCCAGCAGCTTTAGCCGCACAGATACGCAGTATTTT. It encodes CASSFSRTDTQYF.

The CDR3 coding sequence is TGTGCCAGCAGCTGGGGGACTAGCGGGCGGACAGATACGCAGTATTTT. Amino acid sequence: CASSWGTSGRTDTQYF. This rearrangement joins TRBV11-3 to TRBJ2-3; TRBD2 agrees at 12 bases. Germline CDR1 is SGHNT and CDR2 is YENEEA. V was pared by 4 bases and J by 3 bases, with 5 bases of the junction left unmatched. The CDR3 is 16 amino acids. The variable domain in full, with the rest retrieved from reference TRBV11-3 and TRBJ2-3, is EAGVVQSPRYKIIEKKQPVAFWCNPISGHNTLYWYLQNLGQGPELLIRYENEEAVDDSQLPKDRFSAERLKGVDSTLKIQPAELGDSAVYLCASSWGTSGRTDTQYFGPGTRLTVL.

The chain couples TRBV30 to TRBJ1-2; the D is unclear. V was shortened by 2 bases and J by 4 bases, with 5 bases between the two germline ends. CDR3 length: 11 residues. From germline, CDR1 is GTSNPN and CDR2 SVGIG (reference sequence). This chain's CDR3 is CAWSWGYGYTF. The CDR3, as DNA: TGTGCCTGGAGTTGGGGCTATGGCTACACCTTC.

The J gene is TRBJ1-2, the V gene TRBV2; tentative D call: TRBD1 (5 bases). V lost 2 bases to trimming and J lost 3 bases, with 7 bases between them. Germline values: CDR1 SNHLY, CDR2 FYNNEI. The CDR3 totals 13 residues. For the CDR3, the DNA is TGTGCCAGCAGTGAACGGGGGTACTATGGCTACACCTTC. Its translation: CASSERGYYGYTF.

This clone has just a few counts. This chain joins TRBV2 and TRBJ2-7; a weak D match, TRBD2 (5 bases). The ends were cut back, 7 bases at V and 2 bases at J, with 6 bases in the middle. There are 11 residues in the CDR3. CDR1 is SNHLY and CDR2 is FYNNEI in the germline V gene. The DNA of the CDR3 is TGTGCCAGCAAGGGAGCCTACGAGCAGTACTTC. Translated: CASKGAYEQYF.

This sequence joins TRBV2 and TRBJ1-6, with 9 bases fitting TRBD1. Germline V lookup: CDR1 SNHLY, CDR2 FYNNEI. CDR3 length: 15 residues. Trimming at V came to 6 bases and at J to 10 bases, leaving 10 bases not matched to a gene. Here the CDR3 DNA reads TGTGCCAGCAGAAGCACAGGGGGCGCCGGGTCACCCCTCCACTTT. Amino acids: CASRSTGGAGSPLHF.

The chain couples TRBV5-4 to TRBJ1-1; D ambiguous. V lost 3 bases, J lost 10 bases, and 16 bases lay in between. The V gene's germline CDR1 is SGHNT and CDR2 YYREEE (reference sequence). The CDR3 is 13 amino acids. The CDR3 here is CASSSMGNLRAFF. CDR3 in DNA: TGTGCCAGCAGCTCGATGGGGAACTTGAGAGCTTTCTTT.

The rearrangement uses TRBV6-5 and TRBJ1-2; D perhaps matches TRBD1 (5 bases). Trimming pared 4 bases from V and 3 bases from J, leaving 15 bases between. This CDR3 comprises 15 residues. Germline loops: CDR1 MNHEY, CDR2 SVGAGI. Here the CDR3 reads CASSLWETGDYGYTF. The DNA of the CDR3 is TGTGCCAGCAGTTTGTGGGAAACAGGAGACTATGGCTACACCTTC.

The rearrangement uses TRBV5-6 and TRBJ2-5; D possibly matches TRBD1 or TRBD2 (5 bases each). Trimming left V 2 bases short and J 1 base short, with 12 bases between. The CDR3 has 15 residues. From germline, CDR1 is SGHDT and CDR2 YYEEEE. The CDR3 here is CASSLAGTGQETQYF. CDR3 coding DNA: TGTGCCAGCAGCTTAGCAGGGACCGGCCAAGAGACCCAGTACTTC.

The chain joins TRBV5-4 to TRBJ2-7, with 9 bases identical to TRBD1. Unmatched junction bases numbered 2, after V lost 0 bases and J lost 7 bases. Germline V gene data show CDR1 as SGHNT and CDR2 as YYREEE (reference sequence). This CDR3 is built from 13 residues. As DNA, the CDR3 is TGTGCCAGCAGCTTGGACAGGGGGCAGGAGCAGTACTTC. Its translation: CASSLDRGQEQYF.

The chain recombines TRBV6-1 with TRBJ2-4, with 8 bases fitting TRBD1. With V trimmed by 4 bases and J by 0 bases, 2 bases remained unmatched. The CDR3 covers 15 residues. Per the germline V gene, CDR1 is MNHNS and CDR2 is SASEGT. CDR3 sequence reads: CASSVTGVAKNIQYF. CDR3 nucleotide sequence: TGTGCCAGCAGTGTGACAGGGGTAGCCAAAAACATTCAGTACTTC.